These T cell receptor beta chains were read from a single sample in a study of naive CD8 T cells in extremely preterm neonates. The assay was immunoSEQ multiplex PCR, and TCRdb's table has in-frame clones only and misses some. The repertoire holds several thousand clones, with roughly 97% as singletons. Sequenced input: naive CD8+ T cells from blood. The receptor source for this set is a human donor in good health. Each CDR3 is given with its conserved first and last residue. A D gene is named only where the DNA matches it firmly. Size tells how often a clone was seen (once, few, many) or the class of an expanded clone, and some rows leave it out.

NA	TRBV5-1	TRBJ1-2	15	NA	CASSLGQISNYGYTF	TGCGCCAGCAGCTTGGGACAGATCTCTAACTATGGCTACACCTTC
NA	TRBV27	TRBJ1-3	14	once	CASSLRQTGNTIYF	TGTGCCAGCAGTTTGCGACAAACTGGAAACACCATATATTTT
TRBD1	TRBV27	TRBJ1-1	16	once	CASSLTGGSMNTEAFF	TGTGCCAGCAGTTTGACAGGGGGCTCGATGAACACTGAAGCTTTCTTT
NA	TRBV15	TRBJ1-5	16	NA	CATSRDRGELNQPQHF	TGTGCCACCAGCAGAGATAGAGGTGAGCTAAATCAGCCCCAGCATTTT
NA	TRBV6-1	TRBJ1-2	14	NA	CASSEFADNYGYTF	TGTGCCAGCAGTGAGTTTGCGGATAACTATGGCTACACCTTC
TRBD1	TRBV11-2	TRBJ2-2	17	NA	CASSSPQGAWDTGELFF	TGTGCCAGCAGCTCCCCTCAGGGGGCGTGGGACACCGGGGAGCTGTTTTTT
NA	TRBV27	TRBJ2-2	14	NA	CASTSAARTGELFF	TGTGCCAGCACCTCCGCGGCGCGTACCGGGGAGCTGTTTTTT
TRBD1	TRBV29-1	TRBJ2-1	13	NA	CSAPGQQYNEQFF	TGCAGCGCTCCGGGACAGCAATACAATGAGCAGTTCTTC
TRBD1	TRBV28	TRBJ1-4	15	once	CASSTGGSTNEKLFF	TGTGCCAGCAGTACAGGGGGCTCTACTAATGAAAAACTGTTTTTT
NA	TRBV7-9	TRBJ1-1	13	NA	CASSTDKNTEAFF	TGTGCCAGCAGCACGGACAAGAACACTGAAGCTTTCTTT
NA	TRBV4-3	TRBJ2-5	19	NA	CASSRLLAPTGEYQETQYF	TGCGCCAGCAGCCGACTCCTAGCCCCGACAGGCGAGTACCAAGAGACCCAGTACTTC
NA	TRBV6-1	TRBJ1-3	14	NA	CASSEVGAGNTIYF	TGTGCCAGCAGTGAAGTCGGGGCTGGAAACACCATATATTTT
NA	TRBV27	TRBJ2-1	12	NA	CASSLMGDEQFF	TGTGCCAGCAGTTTAATGGGAGATGAGCAGTTCTTC
TRBD2	TRBV27	TRBJ2-2	11	NA	CASSAGREWFF	TGTGCCAGCAGCGCGGGGAGGGAGTGGTTTTTT
NA	TRBV4-3	TRBJ1-5	15	NA	CASSQTDTSNQPQHF	TGCGCCAGCAGCCAGACAGATACTAGCAATCAGCCCCAGCATTTT
NA	TRBV27	TRBJ2-5	15	NA	CASSLLGAGGETQYF	TGTGCCAGCAGTTTATTAGGGGCAGGGGGGGAGACCCAGTACTTC
NA	TRBV19	TRBJ1-2	12	NA	CASIAGSYGYTF	TGTGCCAGTATCGCAGGGTCCTATGGCTACACCTTC
NA	TRBV2	TRBJ2-2	16	NA	CASSAGSSLRAGELFF	TGTGCCAGCAGTGCTGGCAGCTCCCTCCGGGCCGGGGAGCTGTTTTTT
NA	TRBV27	TRBJ2-7	13	NA	CATSNYNNYEQYF	TGTGCCACCTCCAACTACAATAACTACGAGCAGTACTTC
TRBD2	TRBV5-8	TRBJ2-1	16	NA	CASSLPREGLGNEQFF	TGTGCCAGCAGCTTGCCCCGGGAGGGCCTTGGCAATGAGCAGTTCTTC
TRBD2	TRBV15	TRBJ2-7	15	NA	CATSRDRGVTYEQYF	TGTGCCACCAGCAGAGATCGGGGGGTTACCTACGAGCAGTACTTC
TRBD2	TRBV4-1	TRBJ2-3	17	NA	CASSQEARASGGAPQYF	TGCGCCAGCAGCCAAGAGGCCAGGGCTAGCGGGGGGGCCCCGCAGTATTTT
NA	TRBV6-1	TRBJ1-3	15	NA	CASSEAPGSGNTIYF	TGTGCCAGCAGTGAAGCGCCGGGGTCTGGAAACACCATATATTTT
NA	TRBV2	TRBJ2-5	13	once	CASPRAGEETQYF	TGTGCCAGCCCCCGGGCAGGGGAAGAGACCCAGTACTTC
TRBD2	TRBV7-9	TRBJ2-1	19	NA	CASSLALGLAESSYNEQFF	TGTGCCAGCAGCTTAGCGCTGGGACTAGCGGAGAGCTCCTACAATGAGCAGTTCTTC
NA	TRBV6-1	TRBJ2-5	14	few	CASSEGPGKETQYF	TGTGCCAGCAGTGAAGGTCCAGGGAAAGAGACCCAGTACTTC
NA	TRBV11-2	TRBJ2-3	12	NA	CASSLGGDTQYF	TGTGCCAGCAGCTTAGGAGGGGATACGCAGTATTTT
NA	TRBV27	TRBJ1-5	14	NA	CASSLRQGNQPQHF	TGTGCCAGCAGTCTGAGACAGGGCAATCAGCCCCAGCATTTT
NA	TRBV6-5	TRBJ2-2	13	NA	CASSYSSGGELFF	TGTGCCAGCAGTTACTCCTCGGGCGGGGAGCTGTTTTTT
NA	TRBV27	TRBJ2-2	14	NA	CASSFDFNAGELFF	TGTGCCAGCAGTTTCGACTTTAATGCCGGGGAGCTGTTTTTT
NA	TRBV28	TRBJ2-7	17	NA	CASTLPTPGGADYEQYF	TGTGCCAGCACTCTACCGACCCCTGGAGGCGCCGACTACGAGCAGTACTTC
TRBD1	TRBV28	TRBJ1-1	18	NA	CASSPGQGVITMNTEAFF	TGTGCCAGCAGCCCCGGACAGGGGGTCATCACCATGAACACTGAAGCTTTCTTT
NA	TRBV19	TRBJ1-2	13	once	CASSTDSLYGYTF	TGTGCCAGTAGTACCGACAGCCTCTATGGCTACACCTTC
NA	TRBV12-5	TRBJ2-1	12	NA	CASGQGLHEQFF	TGTGCTAGTGGTCAGGGTCTCCATGAGCAGTTCTTC
TRBD1	TRBV28	TRBJ1-2	16	NA	CASSVTGTGGFDGYTF	TGTGCCAGCAGTGTAACTGGGACAGGGGGATTTGATGGCTACACCTTC
TRBD1	TRBV4-1	TRBJ2-3	15	NA	CASSSDRGTADTQYF	TGCGCCAGCAGCTCCGACAGGGGGACGGCAGATACGCAGTATTTT
TRBD1	TRBV6-5	TRBJ2-7	14	NA	CASSYGTDSYEQYF	TGTGCCAGCAGTTACGGGACAGACTCCTACGAGCAGTACTTC
TRBD2	TRBV4-3	TRBJ2-1	17	NA	CASSQDRVLAVYNEQFF	TGCGCCAGCAGCCAAGATCGGGTACTAGCGGTTTACAATGAGCAGTTCTTC
NA	TRBV27	TRBJ2-3	11	NA	CATTLTDTQYF	TGTGCCACCACACTAACAGATACGCAGTATTTT
NA	TRBV11-1	TRBJ2-5	15	NA	CASSPAAGSKETQYF	TGTGCCAGCAGCCCGGCGGCAGGGTCAAAAGAGACCCAGTACTTC